This T cell receptor beta chain was recorded in a study of identical twins. TCRdb re-derived calls from the 5' RACE reads in MiXCR, one entry per CDR3 protein. The table lists about 500,000 distinct CDR3 sequences, over 11% of them singletons, with approximately 0.98% in the top ten. Study-level findings and limits: While abundant cord blood beta clonotypes carried fewer insertions, memory repertoires showed no such pattern. Out-of-frame alpha sequences shared between twins exhibited an excess of low generation probability.

In the case of this clonotype: No antigen is known for it.

These same records also appear under a second study, on yellow fever vaccine responses in identical twins. That study reports: Reports say the vaccine T cell response in twins looked partly convergent and partly personalized.

The source of this sequence is a woman aged 18-29 years in good health. Sequencing input: CD4+ T cells sorted from blood.

CDR3 region: CASSLVWGSNTGELFF. The CDR3 nucleotides are TGCGCCAGCAGCTTGGTCTGGGGGTCAAACACCGGGGAGCTGTTTTTT. This chain joins TRBV5-1 and TRBJ2-2; either TRBD1 or TRBD2 may supply D (5 bases each). Trimming took off 0 bases at V and 2 bases at J, with 11 bases between the two ends. Germline V gene lookup returns CDR1 SGHRS and CDR2 YFSETQ. CDR3 length equals 16 residues.